This is a list of T cell receptor beta chains from one sample in a study of cytomegalovirus exposure and HLA in healthy donors. Using immunoSEQ multiplex PCR, the repertoire was profiled, and TCRdb retains in-frame clones only, with some absent. Recorded for this sample: some 130,000 clones. Material: PBMCs. The receptors shown here come from a man between 18 and 35 years old in good health and CMV-seronegative. Both conserved end residues are trimmed from each CDR3. The order of the fields is V gene, CDR3 protein.

v_gene: TRBV29-1; CDR3aa: SVEDGAGGGGYT
v_gene: TRBV5-4; CDR3aa: ASSTTGEGNIQY
v_gene: TRBV7-6; CDR3aa: ASSRGLLQETQY
v_gene: TRBV18; CDR3aa: ASSPKISGASTDTQY
v_gene: TRBV5-4; CDR3aa: ASSSQGAGYEQY
v_gene: TRBV13; CDR3aa: ASSLRTVGGGEQY
v_gene: TRBV4-2; CDR3aa: ASSQLAD
v_gene: TRBV5-5; CDR3aa: ASSNGQNFNEQF
v_gene: TRBV15; CDR3aa: ATSRGSGGYNQPQH
v_gene: TRBV28; CDR3aa: ASSLWQGSNQPQH
v_gene: TRBV29-1; CDR3aa: SVVVADTQY
v_gene: TRBV2; CDR3aa: ASSDKASKYNEQF
v_gene: TRBV7-2; CDR3aa: ASSPGQGTQPQH
v_gene: TRBV27; CDR3aa: ASSSVGGMDHEQY
v_gene: TRBV10-3; CDR3aa: AISETRKNTEAF
v_gene: TRBV5-1; CDR3aa: ASSLVREHTNEQF
v_gene: TRBV28; CDR3aa: ASKAGTNYGYT
v_gene: TRBV5-1; CDR3aa: ASSRENEQY
v_gene: TRBV7-9; CDR3aa: ASSLDSGFFRNIQY
v_gene: TRBV6-5; CDR3aa: ASSYGGGVKNIQY
v_gene: TRBV27; CDR3aa: ASSRGGDFTDTQY
v_gene: TRBV5-5; CDR3aa: ASSWETGGSGYT
v_gene: TRBV9; CDR3aa: ASSPLGGARTDTQY
v_gene: TRBV7-9; CDR3aa: ASSARALRQTNTEAF
v_gene: TRBV30; CDR3aa: AWSPDSNNQPQH
v_gene: TRBV5-1; CDR3aa: ASSFNSGVNYGYT
v_gene: TRBV28; CDR3aa: ASSLRGLEWLEQY
v_gene: TRBV10-3; CDR3aa: AIKPQNTEAF
v_gene: TRBV30; CDR3aa: AWSVQRAGRKLF
v_gene: TRBV19; CDR3aa: ASSIVASYQPQH
v_gene: TRBV7-2; CDR3aa: ASSTQLAGLTDTQY
v_gene: TRBV2; CDR3aa: ASSDNWAGGYT